This T cell receptor (beta chain) was sequenced in a study of CD8+CD57+ T cells in acquired aplastic anemia. On the study more broadly: CD4+ and CD8+ cells, once sorted, gave DNA averaging approximately 3.4 ug. Study results and caveats: The study identified more than 25 CD8+ CDR3 sequences shared by patients and controls.

V lost 1 base and J lost 3, with 11 bases in between. Germline-derived CDR1 and CDR2 are SGDLS and YYNGEE. This CDR3 region has 14 residues. A word on this clonotype: The target antigen is unknown.

In patients chosen for sequencing, flow cytometry had shown CD8+CD57+ cell expansion. All patients had severe acquired aplastic anemia. Patients had not yet gotten any therapy when their blood was taken for sampling. Genomic DNA constituted the template upon which TCR beta VDJ and CDR3 profiling was performed. One entry per CDR3 protein, called by TCRdb with MiXCR from the reads. The sample carries fewer than 250,000 distinct CDR3 sequences, around 43% recorded once. Sequencing was done on a sample of sorted CD4+, CD8+, or CD8+CD57+ T cells (not recorded which) from PBMCs. The TCR originated in a human donor with aplastic anemia. This chain uses TRBV9 with TRBJ2-7, with a weak D call TRBD1 (6 bases). The CDR3 region has the DNA TGTGCCAGCAGCGTACTTGGACAGAGCTACGAGCAGTACTTC. Translated, it gives CASSVLGQSYEQYF.